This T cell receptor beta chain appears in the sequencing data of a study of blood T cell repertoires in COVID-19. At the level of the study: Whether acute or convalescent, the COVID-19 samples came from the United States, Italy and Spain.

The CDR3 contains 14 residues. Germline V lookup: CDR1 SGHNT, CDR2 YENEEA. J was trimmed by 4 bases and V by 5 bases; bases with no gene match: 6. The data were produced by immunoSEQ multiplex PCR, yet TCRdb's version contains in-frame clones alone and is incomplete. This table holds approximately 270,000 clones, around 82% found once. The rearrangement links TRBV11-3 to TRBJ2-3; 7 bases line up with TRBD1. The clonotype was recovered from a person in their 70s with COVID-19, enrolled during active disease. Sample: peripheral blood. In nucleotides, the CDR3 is TGTGCCAGCAGCCAGCGACAGGGTTCAGATACGCAGTATTTT. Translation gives CASSQRQGSDTQYF.